These 15 T cell receptor beta chains originate from one sample sequenced in a study of cytomegalovirus exposure and HLA in healthy donors. It was with 60 Vbeta and 13 Jbeta primers that the PCR ran. TCRdb keeps only in-frame clones here, not all; method: immunoSEQ multiplex PCR. The repertoire consists of 110,000 to 150,000 clones, with more than 70% occurring once and the leading ten covering 3% to 3.5%. Sequences were obtained from PBMCs. These receptors all stem from a man aged 40-49 years in good health and CMV-seronegative.

The gene calls are TRBV6-5 and TRBJ1-2; maybe TRBD1 (5 bases). CDR1 and CDR2 (germline): MNHEY, SVGAGI. V lost 0 bases, J lost 6 bases, and 11 bases lay in between. This CDR3 has 14 residues. CDR3 bases: TGTGCCAGCAGTTACTCCAGGGTACGGGATGGCTACACCTTC. Translating it yields CASSYSRVRDGYTF.

The chain joins TRBV5-4 to TRBJ2-7, with D unclear. The CDR3 contains 13 residues. Germline loops: CDR1 SGHNT, CDR2 YYREEE (reference sequence). Trimming removed 0 bases at V and 1 base at J, with 5 bases between. The CDR3 DNA sequence: TGTGCCAGCAGCTTGGCCGGGTCCTACGAGCAGTACTTC. It specifies CASSLAGSYEQYF.

Concerning this clone itself: Different DNA sequences within this sample yield the same CDR3. The rearrangement uses TRBV28 and TRBJ1-1; a possible D gene is TRBD1 (6 bases). The CDR3 runs 12 residues. Germline CDR1 MDHEN, CDR2 SYDVKM. Trimming removed 3 bases from V and 5 bases from J, with 7 bases in between. DNA for the CDR3: TGTGCCAGCAGTTTGCAGGGGACTGAAGCTTTCTTT. Residues: CASSLQGTEAFF.

The rearrangement joins TRBV11-2 to TRBJ1-2; 10 positions agree with TRBD1. CDR1 and CDR2 (germline): SGHAT, FQNNGV. The CDR3 runs to 17 residues. With V trimmed by 4 bases and J by 4 bases, 12 bases remained unmatched. The CDR3 loop is CASSSPGQGLGAYGYTF. The CDR3 DNA sequence: TGTGCCAGCAGCTCACCGGGACAGGGGCTGGGCGCCTATGGCTACACCTTC.

This chain links TRBV7-9 with TRBJ1-1; D gene unclear. V was clipped by 1 base and J by 3 bases, with 6 bases between them. There are 13 residues in the CDR3. From germline, CDR1 is SEHNR and CDR2 FQNEAQ (reference sequence). The DNA for the CDR3 is TGTGCCAGCAGCTTAGTGCAGTACACTGAAGCTTTCTTT. Translated, it gives CASSLVQYTEAFF.

This clone was detected only a few times. The V gene is TRBV9, the J gene TRBJ2-3; 10 bases line up with TRBD1. Trimming cost V 4 bases and J 3 bases; bases outside gene matches: 8. The CDR3 runs 16 residues. Per germline, CDR1 SGDLS and CDR2 YYNGEE. CDR3 DNA sequence: TGTGCCAGCAGCATAAGGGACAGGGGAGCAACAGATACGCAGTATTTT. Its protein product is CASSIRDRGATDTQYF.

The CDR3 is CASSPLGAGGHTDTQYF. The CDR3 DNA follows: TGTGCCAGCAGCCCCTTGGGGGCGGGGGGCCACACAGATACGCAGTATTTT. The genes are TRBV5-6 and TRBJ2-3, with 8 bases matching TRBD2. CDR3 size: 17 residues. Germline CDR1 is SGHDT and CDR2 is YYEEEE. With 4 bases clipped from V and 2 bases from J, the junction kept 12 bases outside the gene matches.

Notes on this clone: At one end, the junction sequence differs from germline, possibly due to a read error. This chain links TRBV5-4 with TRBJ1-4, with D possibly matching TRBD1 (6 bases). There are 13 residues in the CDR3. CDR1 SGHNT and CDR2 YYREEE come from the germline V gene (reference sequence). This chain's CDR3 is CAGSYRGGEKLFF. CDR3 coding DNA: TGTGCCGGCAGCTATCGAGGGGGAGAAAAACTGTTTTTT.

V usage is TRBV5-1 and J usage is TRBJ1-2; D may be TRBD1 (6 bases). This CDR3 region has 15 residues. Germline CDR1 and CDR2: SGHRS and YFSETQ. V lost 0 bases, J lost 4 bases, and 13 bases lay in between. The CDR3 sequence: CASSLAYREPYGYTF. The CDR3 nucleotides read TGCGCCAGCAGCTTGGCCTACAGGGAGCCCTATGGCTACACCTTC. Combining the CDR3 with reference TRBV5-1 and TRBJ1-2 gives the whole variable domain KAGVTQTPRYLIKTRGQQVTLSCSPISGHRSVSWYQQTPGQGLQFLFEYFSETQRNKGNFPGRFSGRQFSNSRSEMNVSTLELGDSALYLCASSLAYREPYGYTFGSGTRLTVV.

V and J are TRBV6-5 and TRBJ1-6; D is unclear. V was clipped by 6 bases and J by 6 bases, with 9 bases between them. The CDR3 has 13 amino acids. CDR1 is MNHEY and CDR2 is SVGAGI in the germline V gene. CDR3: CASRGVLNSPLHF. CDR3 DNA: TGTGCCAGCAGGGGAGTTCTTAATTCACCCCTCCACTTT.

The V and J genes are TRBV2 and TRBJ1-1, with TRBD1 identical over 9 bases. The CDR3 runs to 15 residues. Trimming took 9 bases from V and 3 from J; bases not matched to a gene: 11. Germline CDR1 and CDR2: SNHLY and FYNNEI. CDR3 sequence reads: CASTGQGTADTEAFF. The CDR3 DNA reads TGTGCCAGTACGGGACAGGGAACCGCAGACACTGAAGCTTTCTTT.

This clone showed up just a few times. J is TRBJ1-1 and V is TRBV10-3; 10 positions match TRBD1. There are 14 residues in the CDR3. V lost 10 bases to trimming and J lost 3 bases; unmatched junction nucleotides: 8. The germline gives CDR1 ENHRY, CDR2 SYGVKD. CDR3 sequence (DNA): TGTGCCACACGTCGAGGGACAGGGGACACTGAAGCTTTCTTT. It yields the protein CATRRGTGDTEAFF.

The chain joins TRBV13 to TRBJ1-6; 8 nucleotides match TRBD1. The CDR3 spans 15 residues. V lost 4 bases to trimming and J lost 9 bases; unmatched junction nucleotides: 8. Germline V CDR1 and CDR2: PRHDT, FYEKMQ (reference sequence). This chain's CDR3 is CASSSRTGLSSPLHF. DNA for the CDR3: TGTGCCAGCAGCTCCCGGACAGGGTTAAGTTCACCCCTCCACTTT.

This clone was found a few times. The chain uses TRBV6-1 and TRBJ1-2; D is perhaps TRBD1 (5 bases). In germline, CDR1 is MNHNS, CDR2 SASEGT. Trimming took off 1 base at V and 8 bases at J, with 11 bases between the two ends. This CDR3 has 13 amino acids. CDR3: CASSEVKGSGYTF. The DNA for the CDR3 is TGTGCCAGCAGTGAAGTAAAGGGGTCCGGCTACACCTTC.

CDR3 in DNA: TGCAGTGCTAGCCCTACCTACGAGCAGTACTTC. Protein: CSASPTYEQYF. V is TRBV20-1 and J is TRBJ2-7; no clear D. V lost 3 bases, J lost 2 bases, and 5 bases lay in between. The CDR3 covers 11 residues. Germline assignment: CDR1 DFQATT and CDR2 SNEGSKA (reference sequence).